A single sample gave rise to the 30 T cell receptor beta chains below, sequenced in a study of brain T cells in children with intractable seizures. Clones were read by immunoSEQ multiplex PCR, and TCRdb kept only the in-frame ones, dropping some. This sample carries about 80,000 clones, around 91% of them seen once, and the ten largest clones take roughly 25%. The material sequenced was peripheral blood, taken at surgery. The receptors were gathered from a girl aged 2-10 years with Rasmussen encephalitis and intractable seizures.

The chain has TRBV24-1 and TRBJ2-1; D is ambiguous. V dropped 6 bases and J dropped 12 bases, with 11 bases sitting between them. CDR3 size: 11 residues. In germline, CDR1 is KGHDR, CDR2 SFDVKD. In DNA, the CDR3 is TGTGCCACCAGTAAGTCCGGCGTGCAGTTCTTC. Its protein product is CATSKSGVQFF.

This chain uses TRBV12-3 or TRBV12-4 with TRBJ1-2; TRBD1 matches 8 bases. This CDR3 has 11 amino acids. V lost 6 bases and J lost 10; bases outside the gene matches: 4. The CDR3 sequence is CASSYRGTYTF. CDR3 nucleotide sequence: TGTGCCAGCAGCTACAGGGGGACCTACACCTTC.

This clone came up once. The V gene is TRBV5-1, the J gene TRBJ1-1; 8 nucleotides line up with TRBD1. The CDR3 runs 13 residues. The germline CDR1 and CDR2 sequences are SGHRS and YFSETQ. With 4 bases clipped from V and 4 bases from J, the junction kept 3 bases outside the gene matches. The CDR3 region is CASSGTGGTEAFF. Here the CDR3 DNA reads TGCGCCAGCAGCGGTACAGGGGGCACTGAAGCTTTCTTT.

Ten or more counts support this clone. The chain combines TRBV7-9 with TRBJ1-1, with a tentative D call TRBD1 (5 bases). CDR3 length: 18 amino acids. The V end lost 3 bases, the J end lost 0 bases, and 20 bases lay between the germline ends. Per germline, CDR1 SEHNR and CDR2 FQNEAQ (reference sequence). CDR3: CASSLPREQQVLNTEAFF. The CDR3 DNA reads TGTGCCAGCAGCTTGCCCCGAGAACAACAGGTCTTGAACACTGAAGCTTTCTTT.

In this sample, this clone turned up once. The rearrangement links TRBV6-5 to TRBJ1-6, with 7 bases matching TRBD1. Germline V CDR1 and CDR2: MNHEY, SVGAGI. CDR3 length equals 13 residues. V shed 2 bases and J 14 bases; nucleotides not matched to a gene: 6. The CDR3: CASSYQKTGALHF. The CDR3 DNA reads TGTGCCAGCAGTTACCAAAAAACAGGGGCCCTCCACTTT.

J is TRBJ2-1 and V is TRBV30, with 9 bases lining up with TRBD2. V was clipped by 0 bases and J by 12 bases; unmatched bases: 9. Germline lookup yields CDR1 GTSNPN and CDR2 SVGIG (reference sequence). The CDR3 extends over 14 amino acids. DNA for the CDR3: TGTGCCTGGAGTGTTTTTAGCGGGAGTGGAGGGCAGTTCTTC. The encoded protein is CAWSVFSGSGGQFF.

The chain employs TRBV6-5 and TRBJ1-5; no clear D. Trimming stripped 6 bases from V and 3 bases from J, with 12 bases between. Germline loops: CDR1 MNHEY, CDR2 SVGAGI. The CDR3 totals 14 residues. In DNA form, the CDR3 reads TGTGCCAGCAGCTCGGGCCAGTCCAATCAGCCCCAGCATTTT. Translated, it gives CASSSGQSNQPQHF.

The CDR3 here is CASSDLAGVQFF. Here the CDR3 DNA reads TGTGCCAGCAGCGACCTAGCGGGAGTGCAGTTCTTC. This chain uses TRBV25-1 with TRBJ2-1; 10 nucleotides agree with TRBD2. Germline V lookup: CDR1 MGHDK, CDR2 SYGVNS. V lost 6 bases and J lost 12; bases outside the gene matches: 5. The CDR3 is 12 residues long.

This chain joins TRBV27 and TRBJ1-4; 8 positions match TRBD1. The CDR3 is 15 residues long. V lost 6 bases and J lost 6; bases outside the gene matches: 9. CDR1 MNHEY and CDR2 SMNVEV come from the germline V gene (reference sequence). Written as DNA, the CDR3 is TGTGCCAGCAGGTTTTTGGACAGGGAGTATGAAAAACTGTTTTTT. Translating gives CASRFLDREYEKLFF.

This clone occurred once. This sequence joins TRBV29-1 and TRBJ2-3; 9 bases match TRBD2. Germline V gene lookup returns CDR1 SQVTM and CDR2 ANQGSEA. The CDR3 sequence is 14 residues long. Trimming cost V 3 bases and J 5 bases; bases outside gene matches: 6. CDR3 loop: CSVDLSGSGDTQYF. Written as DNA, the CDR3 is TGCAGCGTTGACCTTAGCGGGAGTGGAGATACGCAGTATTTT.

This clone was counted a few times. V gene TRBV2 combines with J gene TRBJ2-1; D is unclear. This CDR3 has 13 residues. Germline V CDR1 and CDR2: SNHLY, FYNNEI. Trimming took 7 bases from V and 6 from J, leaving 13 bases between them. The CDR3 spells CASIELNSNEQFF. The CDR3 DNA reads as TGTGCCAGCATTGAGCTAAATAGCAATGAGCAGTTCTTC.

The sample holds one count of this clone. The chain carries TRBV19 and TRBJ2-1, with a possible D match to TRBD2 (6 bases). The CDR3 covers 13 residues. The V end was cut by 5 bases, the J end by 4 bases, with 9 bases between. Germline CDR1 reads LNHDA; CDR2 reads SQIVND (reference sequence). CDR3 sequence: CASSPGGYNEQFF. CDR3 DNA sequence: TGTGCCAGTAGTCCCGGAGGGTACAATGAGCAGTTCTTC. Combining the CDR3 with reference TRBV19 and TRBJ2-1 gives the whole variable domain DGGITQSPKYLFRKEGQNVTLSCEQNLNHDAMYWYRQDPGQGLRLIYYSQIVNDFQKGDIAEGYSVSREKKESFPLTVTSAQKNPTAFYLCASSPGGYNEQFFGPGTRLTVL.

The chain uses TRBV6-5 and TRBJ2-2; the D is unclear. V was shortened by 6 bases and J by 3 bases, with 8 bases between the two germline ends. Germline lookup yields CDR1 MNHEY and CDR2 SVGAGI. The CDR3 is 13 residues long. The CDR3 spells CASSVGYTGELFF. The CDR3 DNA is TGTGCCAGCAGCGTGGGGTACACCGGGGAGCTGTTTTTT.

This clone was detected once. The chain carries TRBV14 and TRBJ2-1; D gene ambiguous. The CDR3 extends over 16 amino acids. Trimming cost V 0 bases and J 5 bases, with 14 bases left between them. Germline CDR1 is SGHDN and CDR2 is FVKESK. CDR3 bases: TGTGCCAGCAGCCAAGACTGGGCACCTCACAACAATGAGCAGTTCTTC. This sequence encodes CASSQDWAPHNNEQFF.

This chain connects TRBV18 to TRBJ2-1, with D possibly TRBD2 on 5 matching bases. CDR3 length: 15 amino acids. The V end was cut by 0 bases, the J end by 0 bases, with 6 bases between. Germline CDR1 is KGHSH and CDR2 is LQKENI. The chain's CDR3 is CASSPPGSSYNEQFF. The CDR3 DNA follows: TGTGCCAGCTCACCACCGGGGAGCTCCTACAATGAGCAGTTCTTC.

The chain employs TRBV19 and TRBJ2-3; maybe TRBD2 (6 bases). CDR1 and CDR2 (germline): LNHDA, SQIVND (reference sequence). This CDR3 region has 14 residues. V lost 5 bases, J lost 6 bases, and 15 bases lay in between. CDR3 amino acids: CASSLAWRVDTQYF. In nucleotides, the CDR3 is TGTGCCAGTAGTCTAGCCTGGAGGGTTGATACGCAGTATTTT.

This clone was recorded a few times. V gene TRBV19 combines with J gene TRBJ1-1; D gene ambiguous. From germline, CDR1 is LNHDA and CDR2 SQIVND (reference sequence). V lost 6 bases, J lost 1 base, and 15 bases lay in between. There are 15 residues in the CDR3. CDR3: CASRTWESPNTEAFF. CDR3 in DNA: TGTGCCAGTAGGACCTGGGAGAGCCCGAACACTGAAGCTTTCTTT.

The rearrangement uses TRBV24-1 and TRBJ1-5; 7 bases line up with TRBD1. This CDR3 contains 16 residues. Germline V CDR1 and CDR2: KGHDR, SFDVKD. V shed 7 bases, J shed 0 bases, and the junction held 8 bases outside the gene matches. CDR3 nucleotides: TGTGCCACCAGATGGGACAGAGTTCTTAGCAATCAGCCCCAGCATTTT. Residues: CATRWDRVLSNQPQHF.

This clone was counted once. The chain uses TRBV5-6 and TRBJ2-7; 7 nucleotides align to TRBD2. This CDR3 has 16 amino acids. The V segment lost 1 base and the J segment 2 bases; nucleotides outside the gene matches: 9. CDR1 is SGHDT, CDR2 YYEEEE, per germline. The CDR3 loop reads CASSLFAGVITYEQYF. The CDR3 DNA follows: TGTGCCAGCAGCTTGTTTGCGGGAGTTATCACCTACGAGCAGTACTTC.

This clone appeared a single time. The chain links TRBV5-4 to TRBJ2-1; 11 bases agree with TRBD2. Trimming at V came to 3 bases and at J to 6 bases, leaving 8 bases not matched to a gene. This CDR3 is built from 16 residues. Germline V gene lookup returns CDR1 SGHNT and CDR2 YYREEE (reference sequence). CDR3 loop: CASSYLAGGRVNEQFF. The CDR3 DNA follows: TGTGCCAGCAGCTACTTAGCGGGGGGGCGGGTCAATGAGCAGTTCTTC.

This clone came up once. J is TRBJ2-7 and V is TRBV18; 8 positions agree with TRBD1. Germline CDR1 and CDR2: KGHSH and LQKENI. V was clipped by 1 base and J by 5 bases; unmatched bases: 4. This CDR3 contains 14 residues. This chain's CDR3 is CASSPRTGTHEQYF. The CDR3 coding sequence is TGTGCCAGCTCACCACGGACAGGGACCCACGAGCAGTACTTC.

This chain uses TRBV6-1 with TRBJ1-5; no definite D call. Trimming cost V 3 bases and J 7 bases, with 10 bases left between them. The germline V gene encodes CDR1 MNHNS and CDR2 SASEGT. The CDR3 runs 13 residues. This CDR3 is CASSETGRQPQHF. The CDR3 DNA follows: TGTGCCAGCAGTGAGACTGGGCGGCAGCCCCAGCATTTT.

The rearrangement uses TRBV12-3 or TRBV12-4 and TRBJ1-2, with 9 bases matching TRBD1. CDR3 size: 12 residues. V lost 6 bases to trimming and J lost 7 bases; unmatched junction nucleotides: 3. DNA of the CDR3: TGTGCCAGCAGACAGGGGGCGACTGGCTACACCTTC. It encodes CASRQGATGYTF.

J is TRBJ2-5 and V is TRBV6-2 or TRBV6-3; TRBD2 might be the D (6 bases). V was shortened by 2 bases and J by 2 bases, with 9 bases between the two germline ends. Germline V gene lookup returns CDR1 MNHEY and CDR2 SVGEGT. The length of the CDR3 is 14 residues. For the CDR3, the DNA is TGTGCCAGCAGTTACACGGGAGTACAAGAGACCCAGTACTTC. Protein product: CASSYTGVQETQYF.

This rearrangement joins TRBV7-9 to TRBJ2-7; D is unclear. The ends were cut back, 5 bases at V and 0 bases at J, with 8 bases in the middle. From germline, CDR1 is SEHNR and CDR2 FQNEAQ (reference sequence). CDR3 size: 13 residues. The CDR3 nucleotides read TGTGCCAGCAGCGACCGCCACTCCTACGAGCAGTACTTC. This sequence encodes CASSDRHSYEQYF.

The chain joins TRBV11-3 to TRBJ1-1; D remains unclear. Germline V CDR1 and CDR2: SGHNT, YENEEA. This CDR3 spans 15 amino acids. Trimming took 3 bases from V and 0 from J, leaving 11 bases between them. The CDR3, as DNA: TGTGCCAGCAGCTTTAATGGCAAGATGAACACTGAAGCTTTCTTT. It translates to CASSFNGKMNTEAFF. The full variable domain, completed using reference TRBV11-3 and TRBJ1-1, is EAGVVQSPRYKIIEKKQPVAFWCNPISGHNTLYWYLQNLGQGPELLIRYENEEAVDDSQLPKDRFSAERLKGVDSTLKIQPAELGDSAVYLCASSFNGKMNTEAFFGQGTRLTVV.

In this sample, this clone turned up once. The gene calls are TRBV5-6 and TRBJ1-2; possibly TRBD1 for D (5 bases). The CDR3 is made up of 11 amino acids. CDR1 is SGHDT and CDR2 is YYEEEE in the germline V gene. V was pared by 2 bases and J by 8 bases, with 7 bases between. The CDR3 is CASSFDRGYTF. As DNA, the CDR3 is TGTGCCAGCAGCTTTGACAGAGGCTACACCTTC.

V is TRBV7-9 and J is TRBJ1-6; no clear D. Germline V lookup: CDR1 SEHNR, CDR2 FQNEAQ (reference sequence). Trimming left V 2 bases short and J 7 bases short, with 15 bases between. The CDR3 spans 16 residues. The CDR3 loop reads CASSLSPDPPNSPLHF. CDR3 bases: TGTGCCAGCAGCTTAAGTCCCGACCCTCCGAATTCACCCCTCCACTTT.

The CDR3 sequence is CASRIGTQYF. CDR3 DNA: TGTGCCAGCAGGATTGGGACCCAGTACTTC. This sequence joins TRBV6-7 and TRBJ2-5; D uncertain. TRBV6-7 is an open reading frame, and its role is uncertain. The ends were cut back, 6 bases at V and 7 bases at J, with 6 bases in the middle. This CDR3 has 10 residues.

The rearrangement joins TRBV6-1 to TRBJ2-2, with 10 bases matching TRBD2. Germline-derived CDR1 and CDR2 are MNHNS and SASEGT. The ends lost 3 bases at V and 6 bases at J; junction bases unmatched: 4. This CDR3 comprises 15 residues. The CDR3 protein is CASSDSSGGAGELFF. DNA for the CDR3: TGTGCCAGCAGTGATTCTAGCGGGGGCGCCGGGGAGCTGTTTTTT.